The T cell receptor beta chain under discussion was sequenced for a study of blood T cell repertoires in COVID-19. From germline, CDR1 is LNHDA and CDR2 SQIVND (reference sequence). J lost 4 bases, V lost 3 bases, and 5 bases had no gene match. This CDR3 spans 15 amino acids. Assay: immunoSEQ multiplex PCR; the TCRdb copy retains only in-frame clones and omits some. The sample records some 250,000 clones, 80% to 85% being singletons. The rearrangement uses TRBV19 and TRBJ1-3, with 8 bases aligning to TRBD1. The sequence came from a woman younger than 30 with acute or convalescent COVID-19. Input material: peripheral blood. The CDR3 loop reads CASSMDRVIGNTIYF. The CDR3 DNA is TGTGCCAGTAGTATGGACAGGGTAATCGGAAACACCATATATTTT. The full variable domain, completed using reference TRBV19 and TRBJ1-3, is DGGITQSPKYLFRKEGQNVTLSCEQNLNHDAMYWYRQDPGQGLRLIYYSQIVNDFQKGDIAEGYSVSREKKESFPLTVTSAQKNPTAFYLCASSMDRVIGNTIYFGEGSWLTVV.